Listed below are T cell receptor beta chains from one sample, sequenced in a study of blood T cell repertoires in COVID-19. Repertoires were generated with immunoSEQ multiplex PCR, while TCRdb's copy carries only in-frame clones and drops some. The sample yields roughly 100,000 clones, about four fifths seen once. Material for sequencing was peripheral blood. The receptors shown here come from a woman older than 75 with active or convalescent COVID-19. Both conserved end residues are part of each CDR3. The order of the fields is V gene, J gene, clone size, D gene, CDR3 protein, CDR3 DNA. A D gene is named only where the DNA matches it firmly. Rows may omit the clone size; those that give it use once, few, many or a size class.

V gene: TRBV9; J gene: TRBJ2-3; clone size: .; D gene: .; CDR3 protein: CASGPGGRSTDTQYF; CDR3 DNA: TGTGCCAGCGGACCGGGGGGCCGAAGCACAGATACGCAGTATTTT
V gene: TRBV5-6; J gene: TRBJ1-1; clone size: once; D gene: .; CDR3 protein: CASSVIRIGETAEAFF; CDR3 DNA: TGTGCCAGCAGTGTAATAAGGATCGGGGAAACGGCTGAAGCTTTCTTT
V gene: TRBV28; J gene: TRBJ1-1; clone size: .; D gene: TRBD1; CDR3 protein: CASSPTDRGIIHAFF; CDR3 DNA: TGTGCCAGCAGTCCGACGGACAGGGGAATAATCCATGCTTTCTTT
V gene: TRBV29-1; J gene: TRBJ2-1; clone size: .; D gene: .; CDR3 protein: CSVEERSRKSYNEQFF; CDR3 DNA: TGCAGCGTTGAAGAGCGTAGCCGGAAGTCCTACAATGAGCAGTTCTTC
V gene: TRBV7-9; J gene: TRBJ1-3; clone size: .; D gene: TRBD1; CDR3 protein: CASRPGTGVGNTIYF; CDR3 DNA: TGTGCCAGCAGACCCGGGACAGGGGTAGGAAACACCATATATTTT
V gene: TRBV3-1/TRBV3-2; J gene: TRBJ2-1; clone size: .; D gene: TRBD2; CDR3 protein: CASSPRGLAVGEQFF; CDR3 DNA: TGTGCCAGCAGCCCAAGGGGACTAGCGGTTGGTGAGCAGTTCTTC
V gene: TRBV28; J gene: TRBJ2-3; clone size: few; D gene: .; CDR3 protein: CATRRRVADTQYF; CDR3 DNA: TGTGCCACCCGGCGGAGGGTGGCAGATACGCAGTATTTT
V gene: TRBV7-6; J gene: TRBJ2-4; clone size: once; D gene: TRBD2; CDR3 protein: CASSLAVGGGAGNIQYF; CDR3 DNA: TGTGCCAGCAGCTTAGCGGTCGGGGGGGGCGCTGGAAACATTCAGTACTTC
V gene: TRBV6-2/TRBV6-3; J gene: TRBJ1-5; clone size: .; D gene: .; CDR3 protein: CASSYIPGPYSNQPQHF; CDR3 DNA: TGTGCCAGCAGTTACATCCCAGGGCCCTATAGCAATCAGCCCCAGCATTTT
V gene: TRBV6-6; J gene: TRBJ2-3; clone size: .; D gene: TRBD1; CDR3 protein: CASSRTGPPASADTQYF; CDR3 DNA: TGTGCCAGCAGTCGGACAGGGCCCCCGGCGTCGGCAGATACGCAGTATTTT
V gene: TRBV11-2; J gene: TRBJ1-6; clone size: .; D gene: TRBD1; CDR3 protein: CASNKQGPQSPLHF; CDR3 DNA: TGTGCCAGCAACAAACAGGGGCCGCAATCACCCCTCCACTTT